A selection of T cell receptor beta chains follows, all from one sample in a study of shared clonotypes between healthy human individuals. Using immunoSEQ multiplex PCR, the repertoire was profiled, and TCRdb retains in-frame clones only, with some absent. The table shows fewer than 650,000 clones, with roughly 72% occurring only once. The sample consisted of PBMCs. Every receptor here comes from a woman aged 40-49 years in good health. Some clones in this sample may be carry-over from other donors' samples. CDR3s include the opening cysteine and the closing phenylalanine or tryptophan. Each record gives: CDR3 DNA, CDR3 protein, V gene, D gene, clone size, J gene. The D gene is left open where the match is weak. Where a row states a size, it is once, few, many or the class of an expanded clone; other rows omit it.

TGTGCCAGCAGCTACCTAGGCAGGAATGAGCAGTTCTTC,CASSYLGRNEQFF,TRBV7-9,-,-,TRBJ2-1
TGTGCCAGTAGTCCCCGGTTGTCAGCTAACTATGGCTACACCTTC,CASSPRLSANYGYTF,TRBV19,-,-,TRBJ1-2
TGCGCCAGCAGCCAAGAATTGACAATTACCGAGCAGTACTTC,CASSQELTITEQYF,TRBV4-1,-,-,TRBJ2-7
TGTGCCAGCAGCCCCCGACAGGGAACTGGAAACACCATATATTTT,CASSPRQGTGNTIYF,TRBV6-5,TRBD1,few,TRBJ1-3
TGTGCCAGCACCTTAAAAGGGGCGGCCACAGATACGCAGTATTTT,CASTLKGAATDTQYF,TRBV28,-,few,TRBJ2-3
TGTGCCAGCAGCTCAAACAGGGTGAACACTGAAGCTTTCTTT,CASSSNRVNTEAFF,TRBV7-9,-,-,TRBJ1-1
TGTGCCAGCAGTGAATTGGGGCAGGGGGCGACAGATACGCAGTATTTT,CASSELGQGATDTQYF,TRBV25-1,TRBD1,-,TRBJ2-3
TGTGCCAGCAGTTTAACGCCGTCGTACGAGCAGTACTTC,CASSLTPSYEQYF,TRBV28,-,-,TRBJ2-7
TGTGCCAGCAGTTTAAATACCGGGGAGCTGTTTTTT,CASSLNTGELFF,TRBV28,-,-,TRBJ2-2
TGTGCCAGCAGCTGGAGTACCCCCAACGAGCAGTACTTC,CASSWSTPNEQYF,TRBV7-6,-,-,TRBJ2-7
TGTGCTACCTCCCGGGGGGAGGGAGAGACCCAGTACTTC,CATSRGEGETQYF,TRBV7-7,TRBD2,many,TRBJ2-5